The clone carrying this T cell receptor beta chain came up many times. TCRdb used MiXCR to reprocess the 5' RACE reads, holding one entry per CDR3 protein. The repertoire holds approximately 670,000 distinct CDR3 sequences, with 5.5% to 7.5% as singletons. This sample was included in a study of identical twins. Germline V CDR1 and CDR2: KGHDR, SFDVKD. The CDR3 length is 12 residues. The germline V and J ends were trimmed by 1 base and 9 bases, with 6 bases remaining between them. Sequenced input: naive T cells sorted from blood. The V call is TRBV24-1, the J call TRBJ2-1; D is undetermined. The clonotype originates from a man aged 18 to 35 in good health. CDR3 sequence: CATSDFLAEQFF. CDR3 bases: TGTGCCACCAGTGATTTCCTGGCTGAGCAGTTCTTC.